One T cell receptor (beta chain) is described in this entry. This sample is drawn from a study of blood T cell repertoires in COVID-19. Study information: Donors in the United States, Italy and Spain gave samples during acute or convalescent COVID-19. PBMCs, B-cell-depleted T cells, or T cells were the source of the cDNA or gDNA that made up the material.

Here immunoSEQ multiplex PCR was the method, and the copy in TCRdb shows in-frame clones only, minus some. Of 40,000 to 55,000 clones in the sample, more than 70% are singletons; the top ten hold 5.2%. V was cut by 3 bases and J by 2 bases, with 12 bases left in between. Per germline, CDR1 LNHDA and CDR2 SQIVND (reference sequence). This CDR3 comprises 15 residues. This chain links TRBV19 with TRBJ2-3, with D tentatively TRBD1 (6 bases). The specimen was peripheral blood. The receptor comes from a human donor in a cohort sampled during active COVID-19. In DNA, the CDR3 is TGTGCCAGTAGTATCGACGACAGGCTCACAGATACGCAGTATTTT. It is translated as CASSIDDRLTDTQYF.